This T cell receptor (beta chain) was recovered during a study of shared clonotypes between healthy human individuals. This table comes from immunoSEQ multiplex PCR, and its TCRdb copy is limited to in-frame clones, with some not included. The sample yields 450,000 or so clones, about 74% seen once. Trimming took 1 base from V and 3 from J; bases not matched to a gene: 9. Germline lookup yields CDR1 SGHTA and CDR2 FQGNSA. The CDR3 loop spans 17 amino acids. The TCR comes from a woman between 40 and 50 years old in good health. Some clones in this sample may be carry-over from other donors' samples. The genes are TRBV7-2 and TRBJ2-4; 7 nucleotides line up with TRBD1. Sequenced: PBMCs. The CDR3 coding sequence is TGTGCCAGCAGCTTAGTGGGGACAGCAATAGGCAAAAACATTCAGTACTTC. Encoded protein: CASSLVGTAIGKNIQYF.